This T cell receptor beta chain was documented in a study of response to subunit inactivated influenza vaccine. Notes on the study in general: Authors suggested each seasonal influenza vaccination recruits few new T cells.

TCRdb itself ran the RT-PCR reads through MiXCR, one entry per CDR3 protein. The table includes about 520,000 distinct CDR3 sequences, approximately 7.2% detected once. Germline CDR1 reads SQVTM; CDR2 reads ANQGSEA. CDR3 length: 18 amino acids. Trimming removed 4 bases at V and 0 bases at J, with 22 bases between. In this sample, this clonotype turned up many times. As yet, its antigen is unknown. This receptor was identified in a man between 45 and 75 years old who received an inactivated influenza vaccine. This chain links TRBV29-1 with TRBJ2-1; no clear D gene. The specimen was PBMCs from blood, collected roughly 24 months after vaccination. The CDR3 region has the DNA TGCAGCGTTGTTATATGGCGCGGCGGATTGAGCTCCTACAATGAGCAGTTCTTC. Protein product: CSVVIWRGGLSSYNEQFF.